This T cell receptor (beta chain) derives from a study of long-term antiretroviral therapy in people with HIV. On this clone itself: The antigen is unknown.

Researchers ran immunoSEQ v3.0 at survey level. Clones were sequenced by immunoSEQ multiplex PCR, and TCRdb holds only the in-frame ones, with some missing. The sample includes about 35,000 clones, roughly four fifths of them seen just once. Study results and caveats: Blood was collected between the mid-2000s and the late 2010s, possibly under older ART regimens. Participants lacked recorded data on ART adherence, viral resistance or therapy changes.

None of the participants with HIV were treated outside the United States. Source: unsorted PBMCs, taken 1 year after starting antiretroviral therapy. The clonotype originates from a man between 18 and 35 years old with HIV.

CDR3 residues: CASSQTDRTEQFF. The CDR3 nucleotides are TGCGCCAGCAGCCAAACCGACAGGACTGAGCAGTTCTTC. The V and J genes are TRBV4-1 and TRBJ2-1; possibly TRBD1 for D (6 bases). This CDR3 region has 13 residues. Germline V gives CDR1 MGHRA, CDR2 YSYEKL. V gave up 2 bases and J gave up 9 bases, with 11 bases separating them.